One and the same sample provided the 30 T cell receptor beta chains below, sequenced in a study of vaccination and CD4 T cells after COVID-19. The Oncomine TCR Beta short-read assay was applied to DNA of cultured CD4+ T cells. TCRdb reprocessed the PCR reads via MiXCR and lists one record per CDR3 protein. The table records 24,000 or so distinct CDR3 sequences, more than 35% of them present only once. Their target antigens are unknown. As for treatment: approximately nine-day PBMC culture with coronavirus spike peptide pools or control peptides (ViraFEST assay). The sequenced material came from CD4+ T cells from blood, cultured in vitro. These receptors were obtained from a human donor who had recovered from COVID-19.

This clonotype was observed a handful of times. V gene TRBV11-3 combines with J gene TRBJ2-5, with TRBD1 matching 9 bases. V shed 5 bases and J 4 bases; nucleotides not matched to a gene: 5. CDR3 length equals 14 residues. Germline CDR1 and CDR2: SGHNT and YENEEA. In DNA form, the CDR3 reads TGTGCCAGCAGCCCACAGGGGGCAGGAGAGACCCAGTACTTC. Its translation: CASSPQGAGETQYF. The whole variable domain, filled in from reference TRBV11-3 and TRBJ2-5, reads EAGVVQSPRYKIIEKKQPVAFWCNPISGHNTLYWYLQNLGQGPELLIRYENEEAVDDSQLPKDRFSAERLKGVDSTLKIQPAELGDSAVYLCASSPQGAGETQYFGPGTRLLVL.

The count of this clonotype is one. The chain combines TRBV7-9 with TRBJ2-6; tentatively, D is TRBD2 (7 bases). Germline assignment: CDR1 SEHNR and CDR2 FQNEAQ (reference sequence). The CDR3 consists of 17 residues. V was cut by 6 bases and J by 1 base, with 16 bases left in between. The CDR3, as DNA: TGTGCCAGCAGTCCTCGGGGAGGGGGATCTGGGGCCAACGTCCTGACTTTC. This codes for CASSPRGGGSGANVLTF.

The sample holds a few counts of this clonotype. The chain is built from TRBV28 and TRBJ2-7; D gene uncertain. The V gene lost 2 bases and the J gene lost 6 bases, with 11 bases spanning the gap. The length of the CDR3 is 13 residues. Germline V lookup: CDR1 MDHEN, CDR2 SYDVKM. CDR3 in amino acids: CASSLVAPAEQYF. Written as DNA, the CDR3 is TGTGCCAGCAGTTTAGTAGCCCCCGCCGAGCAGTACTTC.

The V call is TRBV7-8, the J call TRBJ1-2, with D possibly matching TRBD1 (5 bases). Germline-derived CDR1 and CDR2 are SGHVS and FQNEAQ. V dropped 1 base and J dropped 2 bases, with 8 bases sitting between them. The CDR3 length is 14 residues. The CDR3, as DNA: TGTGCCAGCAGCTTAGTCGCAGGGAACTATGGCTACACCTTC. Translated, it gives CASSLVAGNYGYTF.

The rearrangement links TRBV7-9 to TRBJ1-5, with D maybe TRBD1 (6 bases). V was cut by 0 bases and J by 4 bases, with 13 bases left in between. The CDR3 length is 16 residues. The germline V gene has CDR1 SEHNR and CDR2 FQNEAQ (reference sequence). The DNA for the CDR3 is TGTGCCAGCAGCTTAGCCCAGGGGCGCGGTAATCAGCCCCAGCATTTT. It is translated as CASSLAQGRGNQPQHF.

This chain connects TRBV7-7 to TRBJ2-5; 9 bases line up with TRBD1. V gave up 4 bases and J gave up 5 bases; unmatched junction bases: 2. Germline CDR1 and CDR2: SSHAT and FNYEAQ (reference sequence). The CDR3 extends over 13 amino acids. CDR3 loop: CASSSGTGETQYF. The CDR3 bases are TGTGCCAGCAGCTCCGGGACAGGGGAGACCCAGTACTTC.

This chain connects TRBV28 to TRBJ1-2; D is uncertain. Trimming took 5 bases from V and 4 from J, leaving 17 bases between them. This CDR3 has 15 residues. Germline V gene lookup returns CDR1 MDHEN and CDR2 SYDVKM. The CDR3 DNA reads TGTGCCAGCAGTCTGCGACGGATCCGAGGCTATGGCTACACCTTC. Its translation is CASSLRRIRGYGYTF.

The rearrangement uses TRBV27 and TRBJ2-7, with 9 bases matching TRBD1. Germline trimming cut 4 bases from V and 2 bases from J; bases unmatched to any gene: 6. In germline, CDR1 is MNHEY, CDR2 SMNVEV (reference sequence). CDR3 length equals 15 residues. The CDR3 loop is CASSSLGQGTYEQYF. CDR3 nucleotides: TGTGCCAGCAGTTCCCTCGGACAGGGGACCTACGAGCAGTACTTC.

The table lists this clonotype with a few counts. The chain carries TRBV6-5 and TRBJ2-1; D not certain. Germline V gene data show CDR1 as MNHEY and CDR2 as SVGAGI. Trimming shortened V by 4 bases and J by 15 bases, and 13 bases separated the two germline ends. This CDR3 spans 11 amino acids. CDR3 protein: CASSLGQSRFF. The CDR3 DNA follows: TGTGCCAGCAGTTTGGGTCAAAGCAGGTTCTTC.

In its sample, this clonotype was seen a few times. V and J are TRBV20-1 and TRBJ1-3; D unresolved. Germline CDR1 reads DFQATT; CDR2 reads SNEGSKA (reference sequence). This CDR3 comprises 13 residues. The V end lost 3 bases, the J end lost 4 bases, and 10 bases lay between the germline ends. The CDR3: CSASQEHGNTIYF. DNA for the CDR3: TGCAGTGCTAGTCAAGAGCACGGAAACACCATATATTTT.

The V and J genes are TRBV7-2 and TRBJ2-7; perhaps TRBD2 as D (6 bases). Deletions cut 4 bases from V and 0 bases from J, with 13 bases between. Germline V lookup: CDR1 SGHTA, CDR2 FQGNSA. The CDR3 length is 15 residues. CDR3 sequence reads: CASSSPRGLSYEQYF. The DNA of the CDR3 is TGTGCCAGCAGCTCGCCGCGGGGACTCTCCTACGAGCAGTACTTC.

This clonotype was seen only a few times. The V call is TRBV20-1, the J call TRBJ2-3; 8 bases fit TRBD2. The V gene's germline CDR1 is DFQATT and CDR2 SNEGSKA (reference sequence). V dropped 1 base and J dropped 0; count of bases not matched to a gene: 9. CDR3 length: 17 amino acids. The CDR3 loop reads CSARVRRPSGSTDTQYF. Written as DNA, the CDR3 is TGCAGTGCTAGAGTCAGGCGGCCTAGCGGGAGCACAGATACGCAGTATTTT.

This clonotype was seen once. J is TRBJ2-3 and V is TRBV20-1; possibly TRBD1 for D (5 bases). The germline V and J ends were trimmed by 6 bases and 2 bases, with 9 bases remaining between them. The CDR3 is 12 residues long. Germline CDR1 is DFQATT and CDR2 is SNEGSKA (reference sequence). CDR3 loop: CSALGHTDTQYF. As DNA, the CDR3 is TGCAGTGCCCTAGGACACACAGATACGCAGTATTTT.

This clonotype has a handful of counts. The CDR3 DNA reads as TGCAGTGCTAGATTTCGCGGGGGGGTTCAAGAGACCCAGTACTTC. Its protein product is CSARFRGGVQETQYF. This chain joins TRBV20-1 and TRBJ2-5, with TRBD2 identical over 9 bases. After removal of 2 bases from V and 2 bases from J, the junction contained 6 bases not matched to a gene. This CDR3 region has 15 residues. Germline CDR1 and CDR2: DFQATT and SNEGSKA (reference sequence).

This clonotype turned up a few times. In DNA, the CDR3 is TGTGCCAGCAGGCCACAGGGGGACGGTTCACCCCTCCACTTT. Protein product: CASRPQGDGSPLHF. The chain employs TRBV7-2 and TRBJ1-6; 8 bases are a match to TRBD1. Germline trimming cut 6 bases from V and 9 bases from J; bases unmatched to any gene: 7. Germline V gene sequence: CDR1 SGHTA, CDR2 FQGNSA. The CDR3 has 14 amino acids.

This clonotype was recorded a few times. In nucleotides, the CDR3 is TGTGCCAGTATCCCCCGGCAGGGAATCAATCAGCCCCAGCATTTT. Protein product: CASIPRQGINQPQHF. The chain combines TRBV19 with TRBJ1-5; possible D gene TRBD1, 5 bases. CDR1 is LNHDA, CDR2 SQIVND, per germline (reference sequence). The CDR3 loop spans 15 amino acids. V was clipped by 7 bases and J by 3 bases, with 16 bases between them.

The V call is TRBV5-8, the J call TRBJ2-5; D gene uncertain. The CDR3 has 12 amino acids. Trimming stripped 5 bases from V and 5 bases from J, with 10 bases between. Germline CDR1 and CDR2: SGHTS and YDEGEE. DNA of the CDR3: TGTGCCAGCAGTCCCATTTGGGAGACCCAGTACTTC. Its translation: CASSPIWETQYF. Looking up the rest from reference TRBV5-8 and TRBJ2-5 gives the full variable domain: EAGVTQSPTHLIKTRGQQATLRCSPISGHTSVYWYQQALGLGLQFLLWYDEGEERNRGNFPPRFSGRQFPNYSSELNVNALELEDSALYLCASSPIWETQYFGPGTRLLVL.

V usage is TRBV5-1 and J usage is TRBJ2-5; unclear D gene. CDR1 is SGHRS, CDR2 YFSETQ, per germline. Trimming stripped 0 bases from V and 2 bases from J, with 11 bases between. There are 15 residues in the CDR3. This chain's CDR3 is CASSLEISGQETQYF. CDR3 sequence (DNA): TGCGCCAGCAGCTTGGAGATTTCAGGACAAGAGACCCAGTACTTC. The full variable domain, completed using reference TRBV5-1 and TRBJ2-5, is KAGVTQTPRYLIKTRGQQVTLSCSPISGHRSVSWYQQTPGQGLQFLFEYFSETQRNKGNFPGRFSGRQFSNSRSEMNVSTLELGDSALYLCASSLEISGQETQYFGPGTRLLVL.

The chain uses TRBV28 and TRBJ1-1, with D perhaps TRBD1 (5 bases). Deletions cut 4 bases from V and 0 bases from J, with 9 bases between. Germline V gene data show CDR1 as MDHEN and CDR2 as SYDVKM. The CDR3 sequence is 14 residues long. This chain's CDR3 is CASSSRAVNTEAFF. CDR3 bases: TGTGCCAGCAGTTCCAGGGCAGTGAACACTGAAGCTTTCTTT.

J is TRBJ1-2 and V is TRBV4-1, with D possibly being TRBD1 (5 bases). CDR1 is MGHRA, CDR2 YSYEKL, per germline. V was clipped by 0 bases and J by 4 bases, with 15 bases between them. The CDR3 extends over 16 amino acids. This CDR3 reads CASSQDIGALGYGYTF. CDR3 bases: TGCGCCAGCAGCCAAGATATTGGGGCGCTGGGCTATGGCTACACCTTC.

The gene calls are TRBV6-2 or TRBV6-3 and TRBJ2-1; TRBD2 is a possible D gene (5 bases). Germline CDR1 and CDR2: MNHEY and SVGEGT. The CDR3 consists of 11 residues. Between the trimmed V and J ends, which lost 10 bases and 4 bases, there was a span of 8 bases. DNA of the CDR3: TGTGCCACTAGGACTTACAATGAGCAGTTCTTC. Translating gives CATRTYNEQFF.

The chain uses TRBV20-1 and TRBJ1-5; D is unresolved. This CDR3 region has 15 residues. The V end lost 2 bases, the J end lost 7 bases, and 18 bases lay between the germline ends. CDR1 and CDR2 (germline): DFQATT, SNEGSKA (reference sequence). In nucleotides, the CDR3 is TGCAGTGCTAGAAACCCCGGTAGGGTAGAGCAGCCCCAGCATTTT. This gives the protein CSARNPGRVEQPQHF.

The sample holds one count of this clonotype. The chain carries TRBV7-2 and TRBJ2-3; 10 bases are a match to TRBD2. Germline V CDR1 and CDR2: SGHTA, FQGNSA. The CDR3 is 19 amino acids. With 0 bases clipped from V and 4 bases from J, the junction kept 13 bases outside the gene matches. The CDR3 is CASSLAAGTSVLGPDTQYF. CDR3 nucleotides: TGTGCCAGCAGCTTAGCCGCCGGGACTAGCGTCCTTGGGCCAGATACGCAGTATTTT.

This clonotype was found a few times. The V gene is TRBV10-3, the J gene TRBJ2-2; the D gene could be TRBD1 or TRBD2 (5 bases each). Looked up from germline, CDR1 is ENHRY and CDR2 is SYGVKD. The CDR3 has 16 amino acids. Deletions cut 3 bases from V and 1 base from J, with 12 bases between. CDR3 amino acids: CAISDSNGGNTGELFF. The CDR3 nucleotides read TGTGCCATCAGTGATTCGAATGGGGGGAACACCGGGGAGCTGTTTTTT.

This clonotype is termed medium-sized (0.01 to 0.1%). The chain has TRBV11-3 and TRBJ2-5; the D gene could be TRBD1 or TRBD2 (7 bases each). V lost 5 bases and J 4 bases, leaving 23 bases between the germline ends. Germline V CDR1 and CDR2: SGHNT, YENEEA. This CDR3 comprises 17 residues. The CDR3, as DNA: TGTGCCAGCAGCCCCCGCAGGGGGGGAGACTATCGAGAGACCCAGTACTTC. The encoded protein is CASSPRRGGDYRETQYF.

Comments on this clonotype: This CDR3 fails to terminate in the conserved phenylalanine or tryptophan, so it likely reflects a read error. This chain links TRBV28 with TRBJ1-5; D is uncertain. The CDR3 is 14 residues long. Germline V gene lookup returns CDR1 MDHEN and CDR2 SYDVKM. The V and J ends lost 4 bases and 3 bases respectively, with 10 bases between them. The CDR3 loop reads CASSYTYPNQPQHL. As DNA, the CDR3 is TGTGCCAGCAGTTATACCTACCCCAATCAGCCCCAGCATCTT.

V and J are TRBV6-1 and TRBJ2-7; tentatively, D is TRBD1 (6 bases). Germline values: CDR1 MNHNS, CDR2 SASEGT. This CDR3 is built from 16 residues. Trimming took 9 bases from V and 0 from J, leaving 21 bases between them. The CDR3 DNA is TGTGCCAGAACGACAGGACTGGCCGAACACTCCTACGAGCAGTACTTC. Protein product: CARTTGLAEHSYEQYF.

This clonotype was counted between two and nine times. J is TRBJ1-1 and V is TRBV7-8; D is unresolved. V lost 5 bases, J lost 0 bases, and 10 bases lay in between. Germline V gene lookup returns CDR1 SGHVS and CDR2 FQNEAQ. The CDR3 covers 14 residues. The CDR3 is CASSLTRLNTEAFF. The CDR3 nucleotides read TGTGCCAGCAGCCTTACCAGGCTGAACACTGAAGCTTTCTTT.

The V call is TRBV7-6, the J call TRBJ1-3; D not resolved. Germline lookup yields CDR1 SGHVS and CDR2 FNYEAQ. Trimming took off 5 bases at V and 0 bases at J, with 11 bases between the two ends. The CDR3 is 15 amino acids. This chain's CDR3 is CASSPQRSSGNTIYF. Here the CDR3 DNA reads TGTGCCAGCAGCCCTCAGCGAAGCTCTGGAAACACCATATATTTT.

This rearrangement joins TRBV20-1 to TRBJ1-6, with no clear D. Germline lookup yields CDR1 DFQATT and CDR2 SNEGSKA (reference sequence). CDR3 length equals 13 residues. Trimming stripped 3 bases from V and 9 bases from J, with 12 bases between. CDR3: CSASGPLSSPLHF. The CDR3 DNA reads as TGCAGTGCTAGTGGTCCATTAAGTTCACCCCTCCACTTT.